This entry lists 32 T cell receptor beta chains sequenced from one sample in a study of metastatic and nonmetastatic thyroid tumors. All patients reached thyroid surgery having received no treatment beforehand. Using MiXCR, TCRdb re-called clones from the PCR reads. Counted here are 20,000 to 25,000 clones, around 15% occurring once; the ten biggest clones make up 38%. Material for sequencing was blood. These receptors all come from a female donor with papillary thyroid cancer or a benign thyroid nodule (not recorded which). Some clones in this sample may be carry-over from other donors' samples.

Many counts were recorded for this clone. J is TRBJ2-3 and V is TRBV20-1, with 10 bases fitting TRBD2. The CDR3 sequence is 15 residues long. Unmatched junction bases numbered 9, after V lost 4 bases and J lost 5 bases. Germline V gene data show CDR1 as DFQATT and CDR2 as SNEGSKA (reference sequence). The CDR3 here is CSAIGLVAGGDTQYF. The CDR3 bases are TGCAGTGCTATTGGTCTTGTAGCGGGGGGAGATACGCAGTATTTT.

At least ten counts were recorded for this clone. CDR3 sequence (DNA): TGTGCCAGCTCTCTAGATAGCAATCAGCCCCAGCATTTT. Its translation: CASSLDSNQPQHF. The chain carries TRBV18 and TRBJ1-5; no reliable D call. The V gene lost 6 bases and the J gene lost 0 bases, with 6 bases spanning the gap. From germline, CDR1 is KGHSH and CDR2 LQKENI. There are 13 residues in the CDR3.

This clone was observed at least ten times. V is TRBV2 and J is TRBJ1-3; perhaps TRBD1 as D (5 bases). In germline, CDR1 is SNHLY, CDR2 FYNNEI. The CDR3 is made up of 14 amino acids. Between the trimmed V and J ends, which lost 6 bases and 2 bases, there was a span of 11 bases. The chain's CDR3 is CASSTTGPGNTIYF. The CDR3 region has the DNA TGTGCCAGCAGCACAACGGGACCTGGAAACACCATATATTTT.

This clone was detected many times. The same CDR3 can be traced to other DNA sequences in this sample. The chain joins TRBV5-1 to TRBJ1-1; 12 nucleotides align to TRBD1. The germline V gene encodes CDR1 SGHRS and CDR2 YFSETQ. The CDR3 totals 15 residues. V lost 4 bases to trimming and J lost 4 bases; unmatched junction nucleotides: 5. This CDR3 is CASSAGTGGGTEAFF. Here the CDR3 DNA reads TGCGCCAGCAGCGCCGGGACAGGGGGCGGCACTGAAGCTTTCTTT.

In its sample, this clone was seen many times. The rearrangement joins TRBV18 to TRBJ2-5; D remains ambiguous. CDR3 length equals 12 residues. CDR1 KGHSH and CDR2 LQKENI come from the germline V gene. The germline V and J ends were trimmed by 4 bases and 5 bases, with 8 bases remaining between them. CDR3 sequence (DNA): TGTGCCAGCTCACGTCCCCCGGAGACCCAGTACTTC. Amino acids: CASSRPPETQYF.

At least ten counts were recorded for this clone. The rearrangement joins TRBV27 to TRBJ1-1; D perhaps matches TRBD1 (5 bases). V gave up 4 bases and J gave up 4 bases, with 10 bases separating them. The CDR3 is made up of 13 amino acids. CDR1 MNHEY and CDR2 SMNVEV come from the germline V gene (reference sequence). CDR3: CASSSTAGTEAFF. DNA of the CDR3: TGTGCCAGCAGTTCGACAGCCGGCACTGAAGCTTTCTTT.

The J gene is TRBJ1-4, the V gene TRBV4-3; no firm D call. This CDR3 has 12 residues. V was clipped by 0 bases and J by 11 bases, with 7 bases between them. Germline CDR1 is LGHNA and CDR2 is YSLEER. The CDR3 DNA sequence: TGCGCCAGCAGCCAAGACGACGGGAAACTGTTTTTT. It is translated as CASSQDDGKLFF.

At least ten counts were recorded for this clone. The gene calls are TRBV6-5 and TRBJ2-7; 7 nucleotides match TRBD1. CDR1 and CDR2 from the germline V gene are MNHEY and SVGAGI. Trimming took 2 bases from V and 6 from J; bases not matched to a gene: 10. The CDR3 runs 15 residues. The CDR3 protein is CASSYRGRFSAEQYF. CDR3 nucleotide sequence: TGTGCCAGCAGTTACAGGGGGCGCTTTTCCGCCGAGCAGTACTTC.

This clone was picked up many times. The chain uses TRBV13 and TRBJ2-7; D unclear. V gave up 5 bases and J gave up 0 bases, with 17 bases separating them. The CDR3 has 16 residues. Germline values: CDR1 PRHDT, CDR2 FYEKMQ (reference sequence). The CDR3 loop is CASSRLRSRSSYEQYF. The CDR3 DNA follows: TGTGCCAGCAGCCGCCTTAGGTCGCGGAGCTCCTACGAGCAGTACTTC.

This clone has ten or more counts. The chain employs TRBV5-6 and TRBJ1-1; possible D gene TRBD1, 5 bases. The CDR3 runs to 14 residues. The V gene's germline CDR1 is SGHDT and CDR2 YYEEEE. V was trimmed by 6 bases and J by 4 bases, leaving 16 bases between them. As DNA, the CDR3 is TGTGCCAGCACCTCGCGGGGGTGGGGCACTGAAGCTTTCTTT. This translates into CASTSRGWGTEAFF. Full variable domain (missing parts from reference TRBV5-6 and TRBJ1-1): DAGVTQSPTHLIKTRGQQVTLRCSPKSGHDTVSWYQQALGQGPQFIFQYYEEEERQRGNFPDRFSGHQFPNYSSELNVNALLLGDSALYLCASTSRGWGTEAFFGQGTRLTVV.

There are many counts of this clone. The rearrangement joins TRBV20-1 to TRBJ2-7, with 7 bases lining up with TRBD2. The V gene end was trimmed by 3 bases and the J gene end by 3 bases; junction bases not matched to a gene: 8. This CDR3 comprises 14 residues. From germline, CDR1 is DFQATT and CDR2 SNEGSKA (reference sequence). In nucleotides, the CDR3 is TGCAGTGCTAGCAATACGGGACTACTCTACGAGCAGTACTTC. Its translation: CSASNTGLLYEQYF.

This clone was recorded at least ten times. This chain joins TRBV9 and TRBJ1-6; 8 bases are shared with TRBD1. This CDR3 spans 15 amino acids. J gave up 10 bases and V 0 bases, and 6 bases lay outside the gene matches. Germline loops: CDR1 SGDLS, CDR2 YYNGEE. CDR3 in amino acids: CASSVDQGAGSPLHF. CDR3 nucleotide sequence: TGTGCCAGCAGCGTAGATCAGGGGGCAGGGTCACCCCTCCACTTT.

This clone was picked up many times. The chain combines TRBV5-6 with TRBJ1-6; 8 positions agree with TRBD1. CDR3 size: 16 residues. Trimming took 1 base from V and 7 from J; bases not matched to a gene: 7. The V gene's germline CDR1 is SGHDT and CDR2 YYEEEE. The CDR3 DNA sequence: TGTGCCAGCAGCTTGTTACAGGGGGTCAAGAATTCACCCCTCCACTTT. It translates to CASSLLQGVKNSPLHF.

Ten or more counts support this clone. As DNA, the CDR3 is TGTGCCAGCACTCCGACTAGCATGAATCTTCTAGGCTACAATGAGCAGTTCTTC. Translated: CASTPTSMNLLGYNEQFF. The chain joins TRBV11-2 to TRBJ2-1; 7 bases agree with TRBD2. The germline V gene has CDR1 SGHAT and CDR2 FQNNGV. The CDR3 loop spans 18 amino acids. Trimming took 7 bases from V and 3 from J; bases not matched to a gene: 18.

By its share, this clone is medium-sized (0.01 to 0.1%). The V gene is TRBV11-2, the J gene TRBJ2-7; D may be TRBD2 (7 bases). Trimming took 3 bases from V and 6 from J, leaving 15 bases between them. The CDR3 runs to 14 residues. Germline assignment: CDR1 SGHAT and CDR2 FQNNGV. CDR3 in DNA: TGTGCCAGCAGCTTCAAGGGGGGGTTCTTCGAGCAGTACTTC. This encodes CASSFKGGFFEQYF. Full variable domain (missing parts from reference TRBV11-2 and TRBJ2-7): EAGVAQSPRYKIIEKRQSVAFWCNPISGHATLYWYQQILGQGPKLLIQFQNNGVVDDSQLPKDRFSAERLKGVDSTLKIQPAKLEDSAVYLCASSFKGGFFEQYFGPGTRLTVT.

This clone was recorded many times. The rearrangement links TRBV20-1 to TRBJ2-3, with D hard to call. CDR1 DFQATT and CDR2 SNEGSKA come from the germline V gene (reference sequence). The CDR3 is 16 amino acids. V shed 6 bases and J shed 2 bases, with 21 bases lying between them. The CDR3 here is CSADGISFWLTDTQYF. The DNA for the CDR3 is TGCAGTGCCGACGGTATTTCTTTTTGGCTCACAGATACGCAGTATTTT.

In the case of this clone: A junction end diverges from the germline sequence, so it may reflect a read error. V gene TRBV3-1 combines with J gene TRBJ1-5; no firm D call. CDR1 is LGHDT and CDR2 is YNNKEL in the germline V gene (reference sequence). The CDR3 is 16 residues long. CDR3 nucleotides: TGTGCCAGCAGCCAAGGACCCCGGGGTGTCTATCAGGCCCAGGATTTT. It is translated as CASSQGPRGVYQAQDF.

This clone was seen only a few times. Other DNA sequences from this sample encode an identical CDR3 as well. The chain carries TRBV7-3 and TRBJ2-3; no definite D call. Deletions cut 2 bases from V and 3 bases from J, with 6 bases between. CDR3 length: 13 residues. Germline CDR1 SGHTA, CDR2 FQGTGA. CDR3 in amino acids: CASSLVRTDTQYF. In nucleotides, the CDR3 is TGTGCCAGCAGCTTAGTCAGGACAGATACGCAGTATTTT.

This clone was observed at least ten times. This sequence joins TRBV6-1 and TRBJ1-3; D ambiguous. The CDR3 consists of 16 residues. Trimming removed 2 bases from V and 4 bases from J, with 15 bases in between. Germline assignment: CDR1 MNHNS and CDR2 SASEGT. In DNA form, the CDR3 reads TGTGCCAGCAGTGAAACCGTGACGGGAGCGGGAAACACCATATATTTT. Translating gives CASSETVTGAGNTIYF.

This clone occurred many times. This chain links TRBV3-1 with TRBJ2-1; TRBD1 matches 8 bases. The germline CDR1 and CDR2 sequences are LGHDT and YNNKEL (reference sequence). J gave up 9 bases and V 5 bases, and 9 bases lay outside the gene matches. The CDR3 is 14 residues long. CDR3 bases: TGTGCCAGCAGCTTACAGGGGGGTGGTGGTGAGCAGTTCTTC. It yields the protein CASSLQGGGGEQFF.

The sample holds many counts of this clone. The chain carries TRBV11-3 and TRBJ2-5; D possibly corresponds to TRBD2 (6 bases). V was cut by 5 bases and J by 5 bases, with 18 bases left in between. The CDR3 is made up of 15 amino acids. Germline CDR1 SGHNT, CDR2 YENEEA. The CDR3 region has the DNA TGTGCCAGCAGCCCCGGGACTCTCCTGGAGGAGACCCAGTACTTC. Protein sequence: CASSPGTLLEETQYF.

This clone came up many times. V gene TRBV10-3 combines with J gene TRBJ2-1, with D maybe TRBD1 (5 bases). From germline, CDR1 is ENHRY and CDR2 SYGVKD. V lost 8 bases and J lost 5, with 16 bases in between. This CDR3 comprises 14 residues. The CDR3 loop reads CAIRPSTEDNEQFF. Here the CDR3 DNA reads TGTGCCATCCGGCCATCGACAGAAGACAATGAGCAGTTCTTC.

This clone was seen ten or more times. The V gene is TRBV10-3, the J gene TRBJ2-1; TRBD2 matches 13 bases. Looked up from germline, CDR1 is ENHRY and CDR2 is SYGVKD. The J segment lost 6 bases and the V segment lost 3 bases, leaving 11 bases of the junction unmatched. This CDR3 contains 18 residues. The CDR3 coding sequence is TGTGCCATCAGTGACGCCGGACTAGCGGGAGTCTTCCGCAATGAGCAGTTCTTC. It encodes CAISDAGLAGVFRNEQFF.

This clone has at least ten counts. The chain is built from TRBV20-1 and TRBJ2-1, with 11 bases matching TRBD2. The CDR3 length is 17 residues. Germline lookup yields CDR1 DFQATT and CDR2 SNEGSKA (reference sequence). The trim removed 1 base at V and 6 bases at J, leaving 11 bases unmatched. DNA of the CDR3: TGCAGTGCTAGAGGACTAGCGGGAAGCTACAGTGGCAATGAGCAGTTCTTC. This codes for CSARGLAGSYSGNEQFF.

This clone was counted at least ten times. V is TRBV29-1 and J is TRBJ1-5; a weak D match, TRBD1 (5 bases). Germline V gene data show CDR1 as SQVTM and CDR2 as ANQGSEA. With 4 bases removed from V and 4 bases from J, the gap between germline ends came to 8 bases. This CDR3 is built from 12 residues. CDR3 region: CSVGDVNQPQHF. DNA for the CDR3: TGCAGCGTTGGGGACGTAAATCAGCCCCAGCATTTT.

At least ten counts were recorded for this clone. The rearrangement joins TRBV11-1 to TRBJ1-1; 9 nucleotides agree with TRBD1. Germline trimming cut 1 base from V and 0 bases from J; bases unmatched to any gene: 9. CDR3 length equals 18 residues. Germline V CDR1 and CDR2: SGHAT, FQDESV (reference sequence). The CDR3 sequence: CASSLVGGTGYLNTEAFF. The CDR3 DNA reads TGTGCCAGCAGCTTAGTGGGGGGGACAGGGTACCTGAACACTGAAGCTTTCTTT.

The chain is built from TRBV5-5 and TRBJ1-6; D possibly corresponds to TRBD1 (6 bases). With 0 bases removed from V and 11 bases from J, the gap between germline ends came to 12 bases. The CDR3 sequence is 14 residues long. Germline CDR1 SGHKS, CDR2 YYEKEE (reference sequence). This chain's CDR3 is CASSLEGGGTPLHF. CDR3 coding DNA: TGTGCCAGCAGCTTGGAGGGAGGGGGGACACCCCTCCACTTT.

This clone was counted at least ten times. It may be a read error: a sequence one base away is much more abundant. V is TRBV6-1 and J is TRBJ2-5; unclear D gene. Germline V gives CDR1 MNHNS, CDR2 SASEGT. This CDR3 spans 14 amino acids. The CDR3 coding sequence is TGTGCCAGCGGTGAAGCCGGATTGTCGGAGACCCAGTACTTC. It codes for CASGEAGLSETQYF.

This clone was seen ten or more times. The chain carries TRBV7-8 and TRBJ1-4; the D is unclear. The CDR3 loop spans 13 amino acids. The ends were cut back, 0 bases at V and 5 bases at J, with 4 bases in the middle. CDR1 is SGHVS, CDR2 FQNEAQ, per germline. Here the CDR3 DNA reads TGTGCCAGCAGCTTAGCACCCAATGAAAAACTGTTTTTT. Translating gives CASSLAPNEKLFF.

This clone was found many times. The chain is built from TRBV28 and TRBJ2-1; D uncertain. Deletions cut 7 bases from V and 6 bases from J, with 10 bases between. Germline lookup yields CDR1 MDHEN and CDR2 SYDVKM. The CDR3 has 12 residues. The CDR3 coding sequence is TGTGCCAGCAACCGACAACTCAATGAGCAGTTCTTC. Its translation: CASNRQLNEQFF.

This clone was seen at least ten times. The V gene is TRBV28, the J gene TRBJ2-7; 9 bases map to TRBD1. Germline CDR1 MDHEN, CDR2 SYDVKM. The CDR3 is 18 amino acids. Trimming at V came to 1 base and at J to 6 bases, leaving 16 bases not matched to a gene. CDR3 protein: CASSLFKGRGQGIGEQYF. Written as DNA, the CDR3 is TGTGCCAGCAGTTTATTTAAGGGGCGGGGACAGGGAATTGGCGAGCAGTACTTC.

This clone came up many times. V is TRBV19 and J is TRBJ2-1; D possibly corresponds to TRBD1 (6 bases). Germline V gene lookup returns CDR1 LNHDA and CDR2 SQIVND (reference sequence). The CDR3 covers 14 residues. Trimming stripped 3 bases from V and 3 bases from J, with 9 bases between. The CDR3 coding sequence is TGTGCCAGTAGTATCCCAGGGGTCTACAATGAGCAGTTCTTC. Protein product: CASSIPGVYNEQFF. The variable domain in full, completed from reference TRBV19 and TRBJ2-1, reads DGGITQSPKYLFRKEGQNVTLSCEQNLNHDAMYWYRQDPGQGLRLIYYSQIVNDFQKGDIAEGYSVSREKKESFPLTVTSAQKNPTAFYLCASSIPGVYNEQFFGPGTRLTVL.